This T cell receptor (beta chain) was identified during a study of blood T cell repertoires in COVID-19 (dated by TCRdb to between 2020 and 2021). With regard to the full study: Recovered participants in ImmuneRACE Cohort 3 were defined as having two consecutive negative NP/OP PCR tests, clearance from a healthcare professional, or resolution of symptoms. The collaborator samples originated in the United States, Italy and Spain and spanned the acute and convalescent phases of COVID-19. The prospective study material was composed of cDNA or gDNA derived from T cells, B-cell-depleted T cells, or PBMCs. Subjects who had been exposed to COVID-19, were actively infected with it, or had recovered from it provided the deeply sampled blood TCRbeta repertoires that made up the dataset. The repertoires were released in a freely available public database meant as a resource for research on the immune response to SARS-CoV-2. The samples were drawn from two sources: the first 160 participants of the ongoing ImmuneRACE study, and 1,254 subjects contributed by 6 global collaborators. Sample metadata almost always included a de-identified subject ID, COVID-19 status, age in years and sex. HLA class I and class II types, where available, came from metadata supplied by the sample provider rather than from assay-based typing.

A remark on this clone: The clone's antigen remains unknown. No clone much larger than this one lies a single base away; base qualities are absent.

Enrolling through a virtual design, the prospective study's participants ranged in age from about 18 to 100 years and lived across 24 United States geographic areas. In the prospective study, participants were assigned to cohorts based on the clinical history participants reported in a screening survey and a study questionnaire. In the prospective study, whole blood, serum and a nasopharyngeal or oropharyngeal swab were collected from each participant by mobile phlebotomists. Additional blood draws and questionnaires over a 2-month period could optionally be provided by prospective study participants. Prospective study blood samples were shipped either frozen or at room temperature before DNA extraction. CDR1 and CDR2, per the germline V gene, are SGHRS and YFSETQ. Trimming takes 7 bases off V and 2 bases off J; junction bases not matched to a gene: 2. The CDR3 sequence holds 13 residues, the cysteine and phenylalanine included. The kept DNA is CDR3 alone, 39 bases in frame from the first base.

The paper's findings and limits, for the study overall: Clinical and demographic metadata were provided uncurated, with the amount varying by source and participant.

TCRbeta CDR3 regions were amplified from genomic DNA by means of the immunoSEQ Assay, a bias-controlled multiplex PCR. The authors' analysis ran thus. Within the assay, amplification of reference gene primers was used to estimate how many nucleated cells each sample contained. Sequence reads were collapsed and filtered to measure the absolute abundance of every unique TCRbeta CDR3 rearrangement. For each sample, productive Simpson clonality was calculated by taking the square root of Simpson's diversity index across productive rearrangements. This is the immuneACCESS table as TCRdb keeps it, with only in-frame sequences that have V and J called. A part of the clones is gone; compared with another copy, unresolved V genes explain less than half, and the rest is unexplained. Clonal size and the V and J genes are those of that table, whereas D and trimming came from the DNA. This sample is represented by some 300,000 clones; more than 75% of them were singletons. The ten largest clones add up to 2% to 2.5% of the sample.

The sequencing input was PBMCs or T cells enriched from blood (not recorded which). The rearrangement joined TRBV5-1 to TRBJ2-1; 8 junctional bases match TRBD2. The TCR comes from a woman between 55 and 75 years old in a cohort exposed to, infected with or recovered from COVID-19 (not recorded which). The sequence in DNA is TGCGCCAGCCGGGGGGGCACCTACAATGAGCAGTTCTTC. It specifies CASRGGTYNEQFF.